This T cell receptor beta chain was sequenced for a study of T-cell memory formation after mild COVID-19. Study-wide points: Contracting clones from day 15 to 85 had balanced CD4/CD8; later expanders favoured CD4+. A subset of responding clones appeared in pre-infection memory, suggesting cross-reactive memory joined. For contracting clones, CD4+ ones sat mainly in CM and EM, CD8+ in EMRA.

As to this clonotype: What it binds is unknown.

TCR alpha and TCR beta cDNA libraries with sample barcodes and UMIs came from 5'RACE using constant-segment primers. TCRdb redid the calling of the 5' RACE reads with MiXCR, one entry per CDR3 protein. The sample contains about 190,000 distinct CDR3 sequences, around 16% of which appear only once. Germline V gives CDR1 LGHDT, CDR2 YNNKEL (reference sequence). The CDR3 is 14 amino acids. Trimming removed 4 bases at V and 8 bases at J, with 14 bases between. V and J are TRBV3-1 and TRBJ1-4, with unresolved D. The origin of this receptor is an adult woman who had mild COVID-19 (a few samples of this study predate the infection). Cell type and time point are not known. Sequenced: PBMCs or a T cell subset sorted from them (not recorded which). For the CDR3, the DNA is TGTGCCAGCAGCCGCAGCGGAATACACGAAAAACTGTTTTTT. This translates into CASSRSGIHEKLFF.